The 28 T cell receptor beta chains below were found in one sample sequenced in a study of T-cell reconstitution after alpha-beta-depleted transplantation in children. It was with unique molecular identifiers that the TCRbeta library was prepared. MiXCR, applied by TCRdb to the PCR reads, yields one record per CDR3 protein. The sample holds hundreds of thousands of distinct CDR3 sequences, around 7.5% seen once. The sequencing used PBMCs, mostly from graft donor cells, collected 180 days after TCRalphabeta/CD19-depleted stem cell transplant. The receptor set was obtained from a male patient under 18 who had a stem cell transplant for acute lymphoblastic leukemia, so the T cells may come from the graft donor.

This clonotype was recorded at least ten times. The V and J genes are TRBV12-3 or TRBV12-4 and TRBJ2-3; TRBD1 agrees at 9 bases. CDR3 length: 19 residues. The J segment lost 1 base and the V segment lost 3 bases, leaving 14 bases of the junction unmatched. Here the CDR3 reads CASSFVQGARTRGTDTQYF. CDR3 nucleotide sequence: TGTGCCAGCAGTTTTGTACAGGGGGCGCGGACTAGAGGCACAGATACGCAGTATTTT.

The rearrangement uses TRBV7-6 and TRBJ2-2; possibly TRBD1 for D (5 bases). Germline CDR1 SGHVS, CDR2 FNYEAQ. This CDR3 region has 16 residues. V lost 8 bases, J lost 4 bases, and 20 bases lay in between. The DNA for the CDR3 is TGTGCCAGCCAAGGACCTGAGACAGAAGTCACCGGGGAGCTGTTTTTT. This encodes CASQGPETEVTGELFF.

This clonotype appeared many times. The gene calls are TRBV20-1 and TRBJ2-3, with 11 positions matching TRBD2. Germline V gene data show CDR1 as DFQATT and CDR2 as SNEGSKA (reference sequence). This CDR3 has 17 residues. The J segment lost 3 bases and the V segment lost 6 bases, leaving 14 bases of the junction unmatched. The CDR3 here is CSATVRSGGASTDTQYF. CDR3 nucleotides: TGCAGTGCCACCGTGCGTAGCGGGGGGGCTTCAACAGATACGCAGTATTTT.

This clonotype occurred a few times. Possible read error: a much larger clone is one base away. J is TRBJ1-1 and V is TRBV5-1, with 8 bases aligning to TRBD1. The germline V gene encodes CDR1 SGHRS and CDR2 YFSETQ. The CDR3 extends over 15 amino acids. CDR3 nucleotides: TGCGCCAGCAGCTTGGGGGACAGGACGAACACTGAAGTTTTCTTT. Protein sequence: CASSLGDRTNTEVFF.

The genes are TRBV5-4 and TRBJ2-7; unclear D gene. The V gene lost 0 bases and the J gene lost 7 bases, with 11 bases spanning the gap. CDR1 is SGHNT and CDR2 is YYREEE in the germline V gene (reference sequence). The CDR3 loop spans 13 amino acids. For the CDR3, the DNA is TGTGCCAGCAGCTTGGCCGTGCGCAATGAGCAGTACTTC. Translated, it gives CASSLAVRNEQYF.

Notes on this clonotype: A single base separates this from a much larger clone, so it may be a read error. The chain carries TRBV6-2 or TRBV6-3 and TRBJ2-3; D call uncertain. This CDR3 has 11 amino acids. CDR1 is MNHEY and CDR2 is SVGEGT in the germline V gene. Trimming left V 8 bases short and J 4 bases short, with 7 bases between. The CDR3 DNA reads TGTGCCAGCCGACACCCAGATACGCAGTATTTT. Translating gives CASRHPDTQYF.

This clonotype was observed at least ten times. The V gene is TRBV6-1, the J gene TRBJ2-7; 8 bases agree with TRBD2. V trimming: 6 bases; J trimming: 2 bases; junction bases outside the gene matches: 6. From germline, CDR1 is MNHNS and CDR2 SASEGT. The CDR3 has 14 residues. The chain's CDR3 is CASRHTSGPYEQYF. The CDR3 DNA sequence: TGTGCCAGCAGGCATACTAGCGGCCCCTACGAGCAGTACTTC.

This clonotype was observed a few times. The rearrangement joins TRBV20-1 to TRBJ1-1, with D uncertain. The germline CDR1 and CDR2 sequences are DFQATT and SNEGSKA (reference sequence). V was shortened by 0 bases and J by 4 bases, with 15 bases between the two germline ends. This CDR3 spans 15 amino acids. CDR3 bases: TGCAGTGCTAGAGAATTAGGACGGGGTCGCACTGAAGCTTTCTTT. Translating gives CSARELGRGRTEAFF.

This clonotype was recorded at least ten times. V gene TRBV9 combines with J gene TRBJ1-5; 8 bases match TRBD1. Germline values: CDR1 SGDLS, CDR2 YYNGEE. Trimming cost V 2 bases and J 2 bases; bases outside gene matches: 3. The CDR3 consists of 15 residues. CDR3 nucleotide sequence: TGTGCCAGCAGCGTGGGACAGGCCGGCAATCAGCCCCAGCATTTT. Translating it yields CASSVGQAGNQPQHF.

The gene calls are TRBV20-1 and TRBJ2-3; 13 bases match TRBD2. Germline-derived CDR1 and CDR2 are DFQATT and SNEGSKA (reference sequence). This CDR3 comprises 13 residues. CDR3 DNA sequence: TGCAGAGGACTAGCGGGAGCGGAAGGTACGCAGTATTTT. It codes for CRGLAGAEGTQYF.

This clonotype was seen many times. The rearrangement uses TRBV5-5 and TRBJ2-7; TRBD1 might be the D (6 bases). Trimming shortened V by 4 bases and J by 2 bases, and 10 bases separated the two germline ends. The CDR3 totals 13 residues. Germline V gives CDR1 SGHKS, CDR2 YYEKEE (reference sequence). The CDR3 protein is CASSEDSPYEQYF. The CDR3 nucleotides are TGTGCCAGCAGCGAGGACAGCCCCTACGAGCAGTACTTC.

The chain carries TRBV7-9 and TRBJ2-3; D may be TRBD2 (6 bases). Germline assignment: CDR1 SEHNR and CDR2 FQNEAQ (reference sequence). The CDR3 sequence is 14 residues long. Between the trimmed V and J ends, which lost 10 bases and 2 bases, there was a span of 16 bases. The CDR3 spells CAMGPGVVTDTQYF. CDR3 sequence (DNA): TGTGCCATGGGCCCGGGGGTCGTCACAGATACGCAGTATTTT.

This clonotype was seen ten or more times. This chain uses TRBV28 with TRBJ1-1; D gene unclear. CDR3 length equals 8 residues. Germline V gene lookup returns CDR1 MDHEN and CDR2 SYDVKM. V dropped 7 bases and J dropped 8 bases, with 2 bases sitting between them. In DNA, the CDR3 is TGTGCCAGCAACGAAGCTTTCTTT. Its translation is CASNEAFF.

This clonotype appeared many times. The chain recombines TRBV6-1 with TRBJ2-7; tentatively, D is TRBD1 (6 bases). This CDR3 region has 16 residues. The germline V and J ends were trimmed by 7 bases and 2 bases, with 21 bases remaining between them. Germline CDR1 is MNHNS and CDR2 is SASEGT. The CDR3 DNA sequence: TGTGCCAGCAAATCCTGGAGTCAGGGGAAGACCTACGAGCAGTACTTC. Translated, it gives CASKSWSQGKTYEQYF.

This clonotype appeared many times. In DNA, the CDR3 is TGCGCCAGCAGCCAACGACAGGGGGCACCATACAATGAGCAGTTCTTC. This translates into CASSQRQGAPYNEQFF. The chain uses TRBV5-1 and TRBJ2-1, with 10 bases lining up with TRBD1. Per germline, CDR1 SGHRS and CDR2 YFSETQ. V lost 4 bases to trimming and J lost 4 bases; unmatched junction nucleotides: 8. This CDR3 spans 16 amino acids.

Ten or more counts support this clonotype. The CDR3 sequence is CASRPGTVSYEQYF. The CDR3 DNA sequence: TGTGCCAGCAGGCCCGGGACAGTTTCCTACGAGCAGTACTTC. The V gene is TRBV12-3 or TRBV12-4, the J gene TRBJ2-7; 7 bases map to TRBD1. Unmatched junction bases numbered 6, after V lost 6 bases and J lost 1 base. This CDR3 has 14 amino acids.

The table lists this clonotype with many counts. The gene calls are TRBV20-1 and TRBJ1-2; D is unresolved. The CDR3 runs 13 residues. Germline-derived CDR1 and CDR2 are DFQATT and SNEGSKA (reference sequence). Trimming took off 1 base at V and 3 bases at J, with 9 bases between the two ends. CDR3 loop: CSARAPTYYGYTF. The CDR3 DNA reads as TGCAGTGCTAGAGCCCCGACGTACTATGGCTACACCTTC.

This clonotype showed up many times. This chain joins TRBV3-1 and TRBJ2-2; the D gene is possibly TRBD2 (5 bases). Trimming removed 4 bases from V and 10 bases from J, with 16 bases in between. Germline-derived CDR1 and CDR2 are LGHDT and YNNKEL (reference sequence). CDR3 length equals 14 residues. The CDR3 here is CASSPLGGPAELFF. DNA for the CDR3: TGTGCCAGCAGCCCACTGGGCGGGCCCGCGGAGCTGTTTTTT.

This clonotype has ten or more counts. The chain uses TRBV2 and TRBJ2-1, with 8 bases lining up with TRBD1. The junction had 5 bases not matched to a gene; V was cut back by 3 bases and J by 7 bases. The length of the CDR3 is 14 residues. In germline, CDR1 is SNHLY, CDR2 FYNNEI. CDR3 nucleotide sequence: TGTGCCAGCAGTGATGACAGGGGAGTGAATGAGCAGTTCTTC. Protein: CASSDDRGVNEQFF.

This clonotype was seen ten or more times. The rearrangement links TRBV9 to TRBJ1-4; maybe TRBD1 (5 bases). Germline-derived CDR1 and CDR2 are SGDLS and YYNGEE. The CDR3 extends over 15 amino acids. Trimming removed 1 base at V and 7 bases at J, with 14 bases between. CDR3 loop: CASSVRGGDGEKLFF. CDR3 DNA: TGTGCCAGCAGCGTACGGGGCGGGGATGGTGAAAAACTGTTTTTT. Full variable domain (outside the CDR3, taken from reference TRBV9 and TRBJ1-4): DSGVTQTPKHLITATGQRVTLRCSPRSGDLSVYWYQQSLDQGLQFLIQYYNGEERAKGNILERFSAQQFPDLHSELNLSSLELGDSALYFCASSVRGGDGEKLFFGSGTQLSVL.

At least ten counts were recorded for this clonotype. The rearrangement uses TRBV11-2 and TRBJ2-3; 11 bases agree with TRBD2. V was clipped by 5 bases and J by 2 bases; unmatched bases: 9. Germline CDR1 SGHAT, CDR2 FQNNGV. The CDR3 length is 17 residues. The CDR3 is CASSPRLAGLPTDTQYF. CDR3 in DNA: TGTGCCAGCAGCCCTCGACTAGCGGGACTTCCCACAGATACGCAGTATTTT.

Concerning this clonotype itself: A much more abundant neighbour one base away suggests this may be a read error. The chain couples TRBV5-1 to TRBJ1-2, with D tentatively TRBD1 (5 bases). Germline V lookup: CDR1 SGHRS, CDR2 YFSETQ. Trimming cost V 2 bases and J 4 bases, with 15 bases left between them. The CDR3 sequence is 15 residues long. CDR3 coding DNA: TGCGCCAGCAGCTTCTTCAACAGGAACAGCTATGGCTACACCTTC. This codes for CASSFFNRNSYGYTF.

This clonotype was seen repeatedly, ten times or more. V and J are TRBV12-3 or TRBV12-4 and TRBJ2-5, with D possibly being TRBD1 (6 bases). The germline V and J ends were trimmed by 1 base and 7 bases, with 10 bases remaining between them. The CDR3 runs to 13 residues. In nucleotides, the CDR3 is TGTGCCAGCAGTTTAGGGGTAGGGGGGACCCAGTACTTC. It yields the protein CASSLGVGGTQYF.

This clonotype was found many times. The rearrangement joins TRBV12-3 or TRBV12-4 to TRBJ2-5, with 7 positions matching TRBD2. The CDR3 sequence is 14 residues long. The junction had 5 bases not matched to a gene; V was cut back by 2 bases and J by 5 bases. CDR3 sequence (DNA): TGTGCCAGCAGTTTATCGGTGGGAGGGGAGACCCAGTACTTC. Amino acid sequence: CASSLSVGGETQYF.

This clonotype appeared many times. The chain employs TRBV20-1 and TRBJ2-3; D is unresolved. In germline, CDR1 is DFQATT, CDR2 SNEGSKA (reference sequence). The V gene lost 3 bases and the J gene lost 1 base, with 17 bases spanning the gap. The CDR3 runs 16 residues. CDR3 residues: CSARRFPGTGTDTQYF. The DNA of the CDR3 is TGCAGTGCTAGGCGTTTCCCCGGTACCGGCACAGATACGCAGTATTTT.

V usage is TRBV15 and J usage is TRBJ2-3; D tentatively reads TRBD1 or TRBD2 (5 bases each). From germline, CDR1 is LNHNV and CDR2 YYDKDF (reference sequence). The CDR3 loop spans 16 amino acids. The V gene lost 0 bases and the J gene lost 2 bases, with 12 bases spanning the gap. The CDR3 DNA reads as TGTGCCACCAGCAGAGATCGAATTGGGACCACAGATACGCAGTATTTT. Its translation: CATSRDRIGTTDTQYF.

This clonotype came up many times. V gene TRBV5-1 combines with J gene TRBJ1-3; D is unresolved. The CDR3 runs 17 residues. Germline V gene sequence: CDR1 SGHRS, CDR2 YFSETQ. V was trimmed by 0 bases and J by 0 bases, leaving 13 bases between them. CDR3 sequence (DNA): TGCGCCAGCAGCTTGGGCGCCCCAGCTTCCTCTGGAAACACCATATATTTT. It specifies CASSLGAPASSGNTIYF.

This clonotype was counted many times. At one of its ends the junction is not consistent with the germline gene, which may arise from a read error. J is TRBJ2-2 and V is TRBV12-3 or TRBV12-4, with D possibly TRBD1 on 6 matching bases. The CDR3 loop spans 15 amino acids. This CDR3 reads CASSLRIGDTGELFF. CDR3 nucleotide sequence: TGTGCCAGCAGTCTGCGCATAGGGGACACCGGAGAGCTGTTTTTT.